A single sample gave rise to the 10 T cell receptor beta chains below, sequenced in a study of blood T cell repertoires in COVID-19. Profiling relied on immunoSEQ multiplex PCR, and the TCRdb table lists in-frame clones only, not all of them. The repertoire holds 450,000 or so clones, about 88% seen once, with approximately 1.5% in the top ten. The sample taken for sequencing was peripheral blood. Receptors were obtained from a woman between 35 and 50 years old with COVID-19, enrolled during active disease.

This chain links TRBV18 with TRBJ1-2; 8 bases are shared with TRBD1. Germline-derived CDR1 and CDR2 are KGHSH and LQKENI. The CDR3 loop spans 13 amino acids. V shed 6 bases, J shed 8 bases, and the junction held 8 bases outside the gene matches. CDR3 sequence reads: CASSLDRGSGYTF. The CDR3 DNA reads TGTGCCAGCTCCCTTGACAGGGGCAGCGGCTACACCTTC.

The chain has TRBV29-1 and TRBJ1-3; TRBD1 matches 7 bases. Germline CDR1 and CDR2: SQVTM and ANQGSEA. The CDR3 loop spans 14 amino acids. V was clipped by 4 bases and J by 4 bases; unmatched bases: 7. The CDR3 is CSVATGAVGNTIYF. The DNA for the CDR3 is TGCAGCGTTGCTACAGGGGCGGTCGGAAACACCATATATTTT.

The V call is TRBV7-6, the J call TRBJ2-7; 11 nucleotides align to TRBD2. CDR1 is SGHVS and CDR2 is FNYEAQ in the germline V gene. The V segment lost 5 bases and the J segment 3 bases; nucleotides outside the gene matches: 6. The CDR3 contains 15 residues. CDR3 bases: TGTGCCAGCAGCCCCGGGACTAGCGGCCTCTACGAGCAGTACTTC. Its protein product is CASSPGTSGLYEQYF. Together with reference TRBV7-6 and TRBJ2-7, the CDR3 gives the full variable domain: GAGVSQSPRYKVTKRGQDVALRCDPISGHVSLYWYRQALGQGPEFLTYFNYEAQQDKSGLPNDRFSAERPEGSISTLTIQRTEQRDSAMYRCASSPGTSGLYEQYFGPGTRLTVT.

The chain links TRBV11-3 to TRBJ2-1, with D tentatively TRBD1 (6 bases). V lost 8 bases, J lost 5 bases, and 13 bases lay in between. The CDR3 sequence is 13 residues long. Germline CDR1 is SGHNT and CDR2 is YENEEA. The chain's CDR3 is CASGPGVHNEQFF. The CDR3 nucleotides are TGTGCCAGCGGTCCAGGGGTCCACAATGAGCAGTTCTTC.

V and J are TRBV5-6 and TRBJ2-3; D might be TRBD2 (5 bases). The V gene lost 0 bases and the J gene lost 6 bases, with 14 bases spanning the gap. The CDR3 has 15 amino acids. Looked up from germline, CDR1 is SGHDT and CDR2 is YYEEEE. The CDR3 is CASSLETERWDTQYF. In DNA, the CDR3 is TGTGCCAGCAGCTTGGAAACAGAGCGGTGGGATACGCAGTATTTT.

This clone was recorded once. The rearrangement uses TRBV4-3 and TRBJ2-1; 8 bases are a match to TRBD2. Germline CDR1 and CDR2: LGHNA and YSLEER. This CDR3 is 15 amino acids long. J gave up 4 bases and V 1 base, and 3 bases lay outside the gene matches. CDR3 protein: CASSQVQREYNEQFF. The CDR3 DNA is TGCGCCAGCAGCCAAGTCCAGCGGGAGTACAATGAGCAGTTCTTC.

This chain links TRBV30 with TRBJ1-5; D is unresolved. V was shortened by 0 bases and J by 0 bases, with 6 bases between the two germline ends. CDR1 is GTSNPN, CDR2 SVGIG, per germline (reference sequence). The CDR3 length is 14 residues. The CDR3: CAWSVRSSNQPQHF. The CDR3 DNA follows: TGTGCCTGGAGTGTACGTAGTAGCAATCAGCCCCAGCATTTT.

The gene calls are TRBV5-1 and TRBJ2-7; the match to TRBD2 covers 11 bases. CDR1 and CDR2 (germline): SGHRS, YFSETQ. CDR3 size: 15 residues. J gave up 6 bases and V 0 bases, and 5 bases lay outside the gene matches. CDR3: CASSLVLAGGSEQYF. CDR3 coding DNA: TGCGCCAGCAGCTTGGTGCTAGCGGGAGGAAGCGAGCAGTACTTC.

The CDR3 protein is CASSRYRRPQPQHF. For the CDR3, the DNA is TGTGCCAGCAGCAGATACAGGAGACCTCAGCCCCAGCATTTT. This sequence joins TRBV21-1 and TRBJ1-5; the tabulated D call, TRBD1, remains unverified against the DNA. TRBV21-1 represents a pseudogene. The CDR3 spans 14 residues.

This clone appeared a single time. This chain links TRBV6-2 or TRBV6-3 with TRBJ1-4; possibly TRBD1 for D (5 bases). With 2 bases removed from V and 4 bases from J, the gap between germline ends came to 14 bases. Germline V lookup: CDR1 MNHEY, CDR2 SVGEGT. This CDR3 is 16 amino acids long. CDR3 amino acids: CASSYRETALNEKLFF. The CDR3, as DNA: TGTGCCAGCAGTTACCGGGAGACAGCTCTTAATGAAAAACTGTTTTTT.